This TCR beta chain was recovered during a study of lymphopenia after photon versus proton radiotherapy. Overall study results and limits: Only patients who died were analyzed for survival; proton advantage is unproven. In patients who died, overall survival fell as post-nadir TCR diversity dropped more.

Concerning this clone itself: The antigen is unknown.

The germline gives CDR1 SGHVS, CDR2 FNYEAQ. This CDR3 comprises 12 residues. Trimming shortened V by 10 bases and J by 7 bases, and 17 bases separated the two germline ends. Profiling relied on immunoSEQ multiplex PCR, and the TCRdb table lists in-frame clones only, not all of them. The table records some 170,000 clones, less than 90% of them present only once. This sequence was found in a man aged 50 to 60 with gastric cancer. This rearrangement joins TRBV7-6 to TRBJ2-7, with D perhaps being TRBD1 or TRBD2 (5 bases each). Sequencing used peripheral blood, obtained from a patient treated with photon-based radiotherapy. The CDR3 DNA sequence: TGTGCCAAAAACGGGGTAGCAGGGGAGCAGTACTTC. Protein sequence: CAKNGVAGEQYF.